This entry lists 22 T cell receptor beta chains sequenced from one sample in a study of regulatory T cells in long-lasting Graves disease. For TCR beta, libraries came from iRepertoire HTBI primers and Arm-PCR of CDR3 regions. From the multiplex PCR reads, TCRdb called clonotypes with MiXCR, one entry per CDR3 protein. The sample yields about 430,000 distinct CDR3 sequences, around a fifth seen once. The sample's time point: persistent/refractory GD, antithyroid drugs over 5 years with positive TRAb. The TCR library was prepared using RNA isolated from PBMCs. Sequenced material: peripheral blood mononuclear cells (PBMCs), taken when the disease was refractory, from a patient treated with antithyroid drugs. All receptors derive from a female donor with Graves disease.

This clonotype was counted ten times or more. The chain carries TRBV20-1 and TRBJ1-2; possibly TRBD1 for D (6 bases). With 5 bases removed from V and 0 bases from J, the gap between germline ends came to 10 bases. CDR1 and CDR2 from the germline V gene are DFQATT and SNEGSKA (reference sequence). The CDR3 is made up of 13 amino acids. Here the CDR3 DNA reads TGCAGTGCTCCGCAGGGGACTAACTATGGCTACACCTTC. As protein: CSAPQGTNYGYTF.

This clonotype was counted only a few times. CDR3 sequence reads: CASSLAVIAANTGELFF. The CDR3 DNA reads as TGTGCCAGCAGCTTAGCGGTCATAGCGGCTAACACCGGGGAGCTGTTTTTT. This chain connects TRBV7-9 to TRBJ2-2, with D possibly matching TRBD2 (6 bases). Germline assignment: CDR1 SEHNR and CDR2 FQNEAQ (reference sequence). The CDR3 runs 17 residues. Trimming took off 0 bases at V and 2 bases at J, with 13 bases between the two ends.

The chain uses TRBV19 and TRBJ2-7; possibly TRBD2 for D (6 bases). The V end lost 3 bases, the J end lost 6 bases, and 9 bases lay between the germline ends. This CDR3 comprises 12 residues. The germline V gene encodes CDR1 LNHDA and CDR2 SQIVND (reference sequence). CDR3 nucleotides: TGTGCCAGTAGTATGGGGAGGTTCGAGCAGTACTTC. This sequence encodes CASSMGRFEQYF.

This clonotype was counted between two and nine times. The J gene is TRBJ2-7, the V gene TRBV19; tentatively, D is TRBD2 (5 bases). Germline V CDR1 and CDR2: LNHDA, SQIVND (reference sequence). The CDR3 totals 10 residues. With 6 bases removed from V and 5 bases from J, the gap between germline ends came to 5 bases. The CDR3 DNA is TGTGCCAGTAGGGGAGACGAGCAGTACTTC. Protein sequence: CASRGDEQYF.

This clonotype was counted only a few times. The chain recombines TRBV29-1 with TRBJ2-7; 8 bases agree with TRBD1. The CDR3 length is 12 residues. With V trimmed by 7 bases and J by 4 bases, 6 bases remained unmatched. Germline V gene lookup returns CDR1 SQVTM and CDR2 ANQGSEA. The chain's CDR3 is CSAKTGDYEQYF. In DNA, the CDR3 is TGCAGCGCAAAGACAGGGGATTACGAGCAGTACTTC.

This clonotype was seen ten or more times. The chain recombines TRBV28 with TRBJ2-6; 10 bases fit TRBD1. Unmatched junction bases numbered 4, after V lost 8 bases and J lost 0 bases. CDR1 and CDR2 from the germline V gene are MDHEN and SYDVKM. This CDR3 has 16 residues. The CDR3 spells CASGDRGPSGANVLTF. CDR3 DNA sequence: TGTGCCAGCGGGGACAGGGGACCCTCTGGGGCCAACGTCCTGACTTTC.

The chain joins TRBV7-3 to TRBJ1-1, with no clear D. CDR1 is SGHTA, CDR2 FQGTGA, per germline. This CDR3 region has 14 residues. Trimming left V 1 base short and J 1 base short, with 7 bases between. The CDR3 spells CASSLNPGNTEAFF. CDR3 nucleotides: TGTGCCAGCAGCTTAAACCCGGGGAACACTGAAGCTTTCTTT.

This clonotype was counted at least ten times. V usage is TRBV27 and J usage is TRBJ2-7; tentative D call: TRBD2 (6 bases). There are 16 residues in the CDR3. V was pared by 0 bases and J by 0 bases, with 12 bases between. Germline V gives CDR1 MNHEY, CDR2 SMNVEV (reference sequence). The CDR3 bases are TGTGCCAGCAGTTTATCTGAGCCGGGACTCTCCTACGAGCAGTACTTC. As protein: CASSLSEPGLSYEQYF.

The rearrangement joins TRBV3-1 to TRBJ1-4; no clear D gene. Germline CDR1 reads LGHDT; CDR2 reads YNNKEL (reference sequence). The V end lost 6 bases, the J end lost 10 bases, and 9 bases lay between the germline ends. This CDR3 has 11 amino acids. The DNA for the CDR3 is TGTGCCAGCAGTTTACTAGGAAAACTGTTTTTT. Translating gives CASSLLGKLFF.

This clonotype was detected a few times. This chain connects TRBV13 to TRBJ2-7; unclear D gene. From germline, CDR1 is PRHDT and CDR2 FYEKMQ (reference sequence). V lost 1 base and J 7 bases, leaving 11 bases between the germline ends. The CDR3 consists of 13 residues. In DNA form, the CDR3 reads TGTGCCAGCAGCTTAGTCGGTAGTCGGGAGCAGTACTTC. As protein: CASSLVGSREQYF.

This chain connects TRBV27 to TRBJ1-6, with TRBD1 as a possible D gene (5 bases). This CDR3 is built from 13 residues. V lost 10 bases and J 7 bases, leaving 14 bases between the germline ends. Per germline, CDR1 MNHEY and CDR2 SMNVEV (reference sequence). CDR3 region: CAIQGGPNSPLHF. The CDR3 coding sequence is TGTGCCATCCAGGGTGGACCAAATTCACCCCTCCACTTT.

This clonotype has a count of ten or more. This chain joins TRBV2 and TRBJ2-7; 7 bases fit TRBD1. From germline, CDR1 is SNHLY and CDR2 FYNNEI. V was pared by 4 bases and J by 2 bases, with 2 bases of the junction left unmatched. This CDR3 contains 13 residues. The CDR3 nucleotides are TGTGCCAGCAGTGCCGGGACAGCCTACGAGCAGTACTTC. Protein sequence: CASSAGTAYEQYF.

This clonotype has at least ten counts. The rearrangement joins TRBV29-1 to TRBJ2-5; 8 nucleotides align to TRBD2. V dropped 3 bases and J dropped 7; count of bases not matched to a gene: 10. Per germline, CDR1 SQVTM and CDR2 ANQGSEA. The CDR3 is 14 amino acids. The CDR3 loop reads CSVDPQAGVGTQYF. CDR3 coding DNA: TGCAGCGTTGATCCTCAAGCGGGAGTTGGGACCCAGTACTTC.

The CDR3 loop is CASSLFAGGSYEQYF. In DNA form, the CDR3 reads TGTGCCAGCAGCTTATTTGCGGGAGGATCCTACGAGCAGTACTTC. This sequence joins TRBV11-2 and TRBJ2-7; 8 nucleotides agree with TRBD2. The V segment lost 2 bases and the J segment 1 base; nucleotides outside the gene matches: 4. CDR1 is SGHAT and CDR2 is FQNNGV in the germline V gene. The CDR3 sequence is 15 residues long.

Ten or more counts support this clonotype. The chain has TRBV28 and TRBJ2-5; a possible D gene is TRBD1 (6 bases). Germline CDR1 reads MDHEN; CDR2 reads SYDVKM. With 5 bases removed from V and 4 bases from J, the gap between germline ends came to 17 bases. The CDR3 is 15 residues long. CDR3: CASSIPRGLSETQYF. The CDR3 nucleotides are TGTGCCAGCAGTATCCCCAGGGGTTTGTCAGAGACCCAGTACTTC.

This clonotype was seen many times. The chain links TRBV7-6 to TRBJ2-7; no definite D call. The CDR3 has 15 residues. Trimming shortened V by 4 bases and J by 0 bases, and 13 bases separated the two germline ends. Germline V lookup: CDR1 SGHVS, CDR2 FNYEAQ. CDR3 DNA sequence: TGTGCCAGCAGCTCTACCGGGTCACCCTCCTACGAGCAGTACTTC. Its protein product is CASSSTGSPSYEQYF. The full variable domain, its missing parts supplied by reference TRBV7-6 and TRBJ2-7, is GAGVSQSPRYKVTKRGQDVALRCDPISGHVSLYWYRQALGQGPEFLTYFNYEAQQDKSGLPNDRFSAERPEGSISTLTIQRTEQRDSAMYRCASSSTGSPSYEQYFGPGTRLTVT.

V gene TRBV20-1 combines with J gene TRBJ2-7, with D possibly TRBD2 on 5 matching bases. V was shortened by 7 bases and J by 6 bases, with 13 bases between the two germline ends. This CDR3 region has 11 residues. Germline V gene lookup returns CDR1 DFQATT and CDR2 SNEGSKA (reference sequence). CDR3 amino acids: CSESGEIEQYF. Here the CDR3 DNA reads TGCAGTGAATCTGGGGAGATCGAGCAGTACTTC.

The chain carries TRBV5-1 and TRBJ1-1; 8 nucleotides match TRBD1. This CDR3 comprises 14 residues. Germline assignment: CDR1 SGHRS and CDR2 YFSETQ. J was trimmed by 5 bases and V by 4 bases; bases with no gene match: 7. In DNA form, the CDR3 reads TGCGCCAGCAGCAACGGACAGGGAAGGACTGAAGCTTTCTTT. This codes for CASSNGQGRTEAFF.

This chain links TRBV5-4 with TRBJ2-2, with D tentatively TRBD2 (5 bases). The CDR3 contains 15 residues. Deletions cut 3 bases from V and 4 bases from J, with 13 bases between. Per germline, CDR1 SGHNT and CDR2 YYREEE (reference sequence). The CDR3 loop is CASSYWGVGTGELFF. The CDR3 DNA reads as TGTGCCAGCAGCTACTGGGGAGTCGGCACCGGGGAGCTGTTTTTT.

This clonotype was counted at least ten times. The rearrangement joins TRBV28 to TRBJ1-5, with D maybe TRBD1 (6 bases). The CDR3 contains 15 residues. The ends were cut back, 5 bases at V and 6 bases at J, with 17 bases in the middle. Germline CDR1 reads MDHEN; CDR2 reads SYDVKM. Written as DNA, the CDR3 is TGTGCCAGCAGTCCCCTTAACAGGGCGATTCAGCCCCAGCATTTT. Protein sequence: CASSPLNRAIQPQHF. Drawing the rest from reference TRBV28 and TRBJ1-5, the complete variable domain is DVKVTQSSRYLVKRTGEKVFLECVQDMDHENMFWYRQDPGLGLRLIYFSYDVKMKEKGDIPEGYSVSREKKERFSLILESASTNQTSMYLCASSPLNRAIQPQHFGDGTRLSIL.

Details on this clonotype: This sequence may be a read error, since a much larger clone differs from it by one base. Here the CDR3 reads CASKPNRGRETQYF. CDR3 nucleotides: TGTGCCAGCAAGCCAAACAGGGGAAGAGAGACCCAGTACTTC. J is TRBJ2-5 and V is TRBV28; 7 nucleotides align to TRBD1. Trimming removed 7 bases from V and 4 bases from J; junction bases left unmatched: 9. The CDR3 consists of 14 residues. In germline, CDR1 is MDHEN, CDR2 SYDVKM.

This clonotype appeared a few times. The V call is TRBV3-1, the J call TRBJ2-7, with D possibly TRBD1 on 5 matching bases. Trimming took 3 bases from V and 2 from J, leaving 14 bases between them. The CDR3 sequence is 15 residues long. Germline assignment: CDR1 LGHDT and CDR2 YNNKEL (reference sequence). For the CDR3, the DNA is TGTGCCAGCAGCCAGACCACAGGTCCAACCTACGAGCAGTACTTC. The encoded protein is CASSQTTGPTYEQYF.